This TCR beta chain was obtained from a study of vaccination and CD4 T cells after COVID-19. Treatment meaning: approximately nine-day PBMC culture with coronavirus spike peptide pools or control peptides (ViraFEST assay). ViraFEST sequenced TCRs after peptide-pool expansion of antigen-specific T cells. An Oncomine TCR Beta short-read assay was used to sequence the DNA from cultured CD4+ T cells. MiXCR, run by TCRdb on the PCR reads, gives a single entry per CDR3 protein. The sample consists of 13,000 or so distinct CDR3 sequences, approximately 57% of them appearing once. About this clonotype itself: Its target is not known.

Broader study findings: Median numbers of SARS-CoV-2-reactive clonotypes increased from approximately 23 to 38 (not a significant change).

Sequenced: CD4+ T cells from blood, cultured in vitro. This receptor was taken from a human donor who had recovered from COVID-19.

This CDR3 reads CASRRQGVNGKETQYF. The CDR3 nucleotides read TGTGCCAGTAGACGACAGGGGGTGAATGGTAAAGAGACCCAGTACTTC. The V gene is TRBV19, the J gene TRBJ2-5; 9 nucleotides line up with TRBD1. This CDR3 has 16 residues. Germline CDR1 and CDR2: LNHDA and SQIVND (reference sequence). V lost 6 bases and J lost 3; bases outside the gene matches: 11.